This T cell receptor (beta chain) stems from a study of blood T cell repertoires in COVID-19. The overall study: The United States, Italy and Spain supplied acute and convalescent COVID-19 samples.

In the study's own analysis: Estimates of nucleated cell counts were drawn from the amplification of reference gene primers. Produced via immunoSEQ multiplex PCR; TCRdb's table is partial and in-frame only. The D gene and trimming were derived from the DNA, and the V and J assignments and clone size from that table. This sample has 140,000 to 150,000 clones; about nine tenths occur once, and the top ten carry about 4.5%. Participants came from fewer than 25 US areas, aged about 18 to 100 years. Participants had their cohort set by participant-reported clinical history. V lost 9 bases, J lost 2 bases, and 11 bases lay in between. CDR1 and CDR2 (germline): SGHDT, YYEEEE. CDR3 length: 12 residues.

The clonotype comes from a middle-aged man who had recovered from COVID-19. This rearrangement joins TRBV5-6 to TRBJ1-2; possible D gene TRBD1, 6 bases. What was sequenced was PBMCs or T cells enriched from blood (not recorded which). As DNA, the CDR3 is TGTGCCACGCGGGGGGCGAACTATGGCTACACCTTC. This sequence encodes CATRGANYGYTF. The full variable domain, its missing parts supplied by reference TRBV5-6 and TRBJ1-2, is DAGVTQSPTHLIKTRGQQVTLRCSPKSGHDTVSWYQQALGQGPQFIFQYYEEEERQRGNFPDRFSGHQFPNYSSELNVNALLLGDSALYLCATRGANYGYTFGSGTRLTVV.